These T cell receptor beta chains were read from a single sample in a study of T cells in Graves' hyperthyroidism and ophthalmopathy. TCRdb independently ran MiXCR on the multiplex PCR reads; one entry per CDR3 protein. This table holds 350,000 or so distinct CDR3 sequences, roughly 20% found once. Sequences were obtained from blood. The receptors were sampled from a woman in her thirties or forties with Graves' ophthalmopathy. CDR3s include the opening cysteine and the closing phenylalanine or tryptophan. D genes are given only for firm matches. Clone size, where shown, is once, few, many, or a class for clones that have expanded.

j_gene | v_gene | d_gene | abundance | CDR3aa | CDR3nt
TRBJ2-7 | TRBV11-2 | - | many | CASSLPSVWTYEQYF | TGTGCCAGCAGCCTACCTAGCGTCTGGACCTACGAGCAGTACTTC
TRBJ1-3 | TRBV28 | - | many | CASSLRTTGNTIYF | TGTGCCAGCAGTTTAAGAACAACTGGAAACACCATATATTTT
TRBJ1-2 | TRBV25-1 | - | - | CASSEQTASRGYTF | TGTGCCAGCAGTGAACAGACTGCCAGCCGGGGCTACACCTTC
TRBJ1-3 | TRBV29-1 | - | many | CSARPGSGNTIYF | TGCAGCGCCCGACCAGGGAGTGGAAACACCATATATTTT
TRBJ1-6 | TRBV27 | - | few | CASSVWISGSPLHF | TGTGCCAGCAGTGTGTGGATCAGCGGTTCACCCCTCCACTTT
TRBJ1-2 | TRBV12-3/TRBV12-4 | - | - | CAIRRAGGYSF | TGTGCCATCAGGCGCGCTGGTGGCTACAGCTTC
TRBJ2-7 | TRBV7-9 | TRBD1 | many | CASRQGQGYEQYF | TGTGCCAGCAGACAAGGACAGGGCTACGAGCAGTACTTC
TRBJ1-2 | TRBV28 | - | many | CASSPRHYGYTF | TGTGCCAGCAGTCCCAGACACTATGGCTACACCTTC
TRBJ1-1 | TRBV28 | - | many | CASSLLGGLKAFF | TGTGCCAGCAGTTTACTAGGGGGGTTAAAGGCTTTCTTT
TRBJ2-5 | TRBV12-3/TRBV12-4 | - | many | CASSSFAGNPQETQYF | TGTGCCAGCAGTTCGTTTGCGGGTAATCCTCAAGAGACCCAGTACTTC
TRBJ2-7 | TRBV6-2/TRBV6-3 | TRBD1 | many | CASLRRWDSSYEQYF | TGTGCCAGCCTCCGACGCTGGGACAGCTCCTACGAGCAGTACTTC
TRBJ2-3 | TRBV19 | - | many | CASSPQGTVSTDTQYF | TGTGCCAGTAGCCCACAGGGGACTGTAAGCACAGATACGCAGTATTTT
TRBJ1-5 | TRBV13 | - | many | CASSWGGSYQPQHF | TGTGCCAGCAGCTGGGGGGGCTCCTATCAGCCCCAGCATTTT
TRBJ1-1 | TRBV28 | - | many | CASSPSGLYEAFF | TGTGCCAGCAGTCCCTCCGGACTGTATGAAGCTTTCTTT
TRBJ2-5 | TRBV29-1 | - | - | CSVPDGGETQYF | TGCAGCGTTCCGGACGGGGGAGAGACCCAGTACTTC
TRBJ1-2 | TRBV15 | - | many | CATSRLRAGEDGIYGYTF | TGTGCCACCAGCAGACTAAGAGCAGGGGAGGACGGAATCTATGGCTACACCTTC
TRBJ1-6 | TRBV20-1 | TRBD1 | many | CSARGTGASPLHF | TGCAGTGCTAGGGGGACAGGGGCTTCACCCCTCCACTTT
TRBJ2-6 | TRBV27 | - | many | CASTPQGISGANVLTF | TGTGCCAGCACTCCCCAAGGTATCTCTGGGGCCAACGTCCTGACTTTC
TRBJ2-7 | TRBV29-1 | TRBD1 | - | CSLGTGDTFREQYF | TGCAGCCTGGGGACAGGGGATACCTTTAGGGAGCAGTACTTC
TRBJ1-2 | TRBV11-2 | - | - | CASSTGGNYGYIF | TGTGCCAGCTCCACGGGTGGAAACTATGGCTACATCTTC